This T cell receptor beta chain was obtained from a study of cytomegalovirus exposure and HLA in healthy donors (TCRdb year 2017). A note on the overall study: An earlier analysis of approximately 600 of the donors reported 250 to 300 Gb of sequence data and 117 million unique TCR beta sequences from about 180 million T cells. An early release covering about 600 HLA-typed donors comprised approximately 290 gigabases of sequencing data and tens of millions of unique TCR sequences. Among the roughly 400 genotyped donors, under 90% belonged to the genetic ancestry cluster associated with self-reported Caucasian donors. The study was designed to test whether signatures of past pathogen exposure could be identified by cataloging public T cell receptors. The T cell repertoires of under 750 subjects were profiled by immunosequencing and related to cytomegalovirus serostatus. In addition to the first cohort of 666 subjects, a separate validation cohort of around 110 different subjects was used. High-throughput TCR immunosequencing, statistical association of individual TCRs with disease status, and machine learning were combined to predict cytomegalovirus infection status. In a later analysis, previously published TCR beta repertoires from 550 to 750 donors were re-analyzed and high-resolution HLA genotyping was added so that TCR occurrence patterns could be studied. Rather than using new phenotypic data, the later analysis identified candidate immune exposures from TCR beta sequences and from how often those sequences occurred across donors. An earlier analysis of fewer than 700 of the donors applied high-throughput TCR beta sequencing to assess whether each TCR beta V gene segment acted as functional or pseudogenic. Alongside the repertoire data, information on donor age, sex, ethnicity and CMV serostatus was compiled. A later genetic analysis used genome-wide SNP genotypes for about 55% of the 666 donors, treating that subset as a discovery cohort. All discovery cohort repertoires had been generated using a single sequencing platform. Both class I and class II loci were covered by HLA typing, at four-digit resolution. The number of typed donors differed by locus: about 620-630 for A, B, C, DRB1 and DQB1; 500 to 550 for DQA1; about 600 for DPA1; and roughly 470 for DPB1. Roughly 5 DR-DQ haplotypes were handled as single units for association and clustering, since linkage in the cohort was strong. On average, about 240,000 unique TCR beta nucleotide sequences were sequenced per donor among several hundred genotyped donors of the cohort, with roughly 18% of those sequences being non-productive. What the authors observed across the whole study: In a later analysis, TCR association rates were found to vary across HLA loci, with the most associated TCRs seen for DRB1 alleles and the fewest for HLA-C alleles. The study gave a list of 150 to 200 TCR beta chains associated with cytomegalovirus. Presence/absence analyses assumed roughly uniform sequencing depth across donors, an assumption that may not hold. In an earlier analysis of approximately 590 of the donors, most TCR beta V segments were observed in productive rearrangements about 87% or about 30% of the time, broadly matching IMGT annotations. Assigning TCR associations to individual alleles was difficult when HLA alleles, especially DR and DQ, strongly co-occurred. Some IMGT-functional V segments, including TRBV6-2 and TRBV6-3, could not be told apart with the 87-base-pair reads, so those segments were excluded. Compared with equally common non-associated chains, HLA-associated TCR beta chains in a later analysis were more clonally expanded and had lower generation probabilities. While some public TCRs were present in many individuals, most TCR sequences turned up only very rarely across donors. In a later analysis, several top co-occurrence clusters were reported to appear linked to parvovirus B19, influenza, CMV and Epstein-Barr virus. For the cohort, immune exposure information was limited to CMV serostatus. A later genetic analysis associated a missense DCLRE1C variant with V-gene and J-gene trimming of TCR beta chains, and an independent cohort replicated the association. Linkage disequilibrium might explain the correlated functional status among segregating V segments, but an unknown experimental factor could not be excluded. In a later analysis, more than 15,000 TCR beta sequences were associated with specific HLA alleles at a false discovery rate of 0.05. A later analysis found that most CMV-associated TCR beta chains appeared HLA-restricted, with HLA associations seemingly driven largely by CMV exposure. The cohort was sequenced for TCR beta chains only, and without alpha or paired-chain data the features that could be detected were limited. A few of the identified cytomegalovirus-associated TCR beta chains were confirmed in vitro to be specific for cytomegalovirus antigens. Cytomegalovirus status was reported to be diagnosed by the classifier with high specificity and sensitivity in both the original and validation cohorts. It was suggested by the authors that the approach could potentially be generalized to other disease states and immunological phenotypes. A cluster of highly shared sequence variants was judged likely to represent a technical artifact of the sequencing pipeline. Because some donors lacked HLA typing at each locus, the association tests relied only on the typed subset. A further reported finding was that TCR beta sequences accurately predicted the HLA-A and HLA-B alleles for most subjects in the first cohort. According to a later genetic analysis, donors in an Asian-associated ancestry cluster had fewer N-insertions in productive TCRs than the approximately 710-donor mean. Because counts were too low, about 15 rarely observed V segments, including chromosome 9 orphons, were left out of the earlier analysis of several hundred of the donors.

The trim is 3 bases for V and 7 bases for J, with a gap of 7 bases between the germline ends. According to the germline V gene, CDR1 reads MDHEN and CDR2 reads SYDVKM. Inclusive of the bounding cysteine and phenylalanine, the CDR3 is 12 residues long. Solely the CDR3 DNA is kept, with 36 bases framed from the first base. The cohort was made up of approximately 670 healthy bone marrow donors. Cohort members were all nominally healthy when sampled, although unrecorded immune exposures were likely present. The donor tested CMV seropositive and was one of the 289 seropositive cohort members. Each donor provided a peripheral blood sample, and peripheral blood mononuclear cells were used for TCR beta sequencing. Genomic DNA was extracted from the blood cell samples with the Qiagen DNeasy Blood Extraction Kit. The library relied on the immunoSEQ multiplex PCR assay. The multiplex PCR relied on a mix of 60 forward primers for TCR Vbeta segments and 13 reverse primers for TCR Jbeta segments. Amplification of the CDR3 region of rearranged TCR beta genes was performed with a multiplex PCR assay on genomic DNA. The Illumina HiSeq System was used to sequence the amplified TCR beta libraries as 87-base-pair reads. Under the source paper's analysis protocol: A later analysis counted 75 million to 100 million unique TCR beta chains across the roughly 700 repertoires, and some 11 million of these chains were shared by at least two donors. Raw reads were error-corrected and collapsed into unique sequences by a nearest-neighbor algorithm in which closely related sequences were merged to remove PCR and sequencing errors. CDR3 sequences were aligned to IMGT reference sequences to assign V, D and J gene segments. Each retained sequence needed at least a six-nucleotide match to both a V gene segment and a J gene segment. Rearrangements were classified as productive when the CDR3 lacked stop codons and remained in frame with V and J, and all other rearrangements were classified as non-productive. CDR3 was defined by IMGT convention, running from the second conserved V-encoded cysteine to the conserved J-encoded phenylalanine. Sequences without an unambiguous match to a single V gene segment were excluded from the earlier analysis of about 600 of the donors. An earlier analysis of roughly 590 of the donors called V segments functional above 56.7% productive rearrangements and segregating when the between-donor standard deviation exceeded 5%. To diagnose cytomegalovirus status from the catalog of TCR beta chain sequences, a statistical classification framework was built. In a later analysis, V and J genes were assigned by comparing TCR nucleotide sequences against IMGT/GENE-DB human TR gene sequences. In a later analysis, CDR3 sequences and most-parsimonious VDJ recombination scenarios were assigned using the TCRdist pipeline. In a later analysis, every TCR beta chain was defined by the combination of its CDR3 amino acid sequence and its V-gene family, and reads without a unique V-gene family were dropped. As a way to deal with suspected cross-contamination and a sequencing artifact, a later analysis dropped 450 to 600 nucleotide sequences that were highly shared and had low generation probability. A later analysis calculated a clonal expansion index for each public chain from normalized within-repertoire ranks of inferred template counts. In a later analysis, generation probabilities were computed using a VDJ recombination model fitted to out-of-frame rearrangements, and the results were checked against IGoR. In a later analysis, TCR-TCR, TCR-HLA and TCR-CMV co-occurrence was scored with hypergeometric tests, and a repertoire-size bias correction was applied to TCR pairs. To estimate false discovery rates, a later analysis permuted the HLA or CMV assignments 20 times. In a later analysis, co-occurring TCRs were grouped using DBSCAN, and TCRdist sequence similarity was added for clustering within HLA-allele-positive subsets. Repertoires with fewer than 30,000 or more than 120,000 public chains were left out of co-occurrence clustering, as were four to six repertoires with anomalous nucleotide sharing. Held by TCRdb, this immuneACCESS table contains in-frame sequences only and omits some clones. Under half of the omission traces to an unresolved V gene where checked; the cause of the rest is unknown. The D gene and trimming were derived from the DNA, and the V and J assignments and clone size from that table. This sample's clone table shows tens of thousands of clones. The ten largest clones add up to under 4% of the sample.

Comment on this clone: The specificity of this receptor is unknown.

The chain couples TRBV28 to TRBJ1-5; there is no confident call for the D gene. The receptor was derived from a female donor in good health and CMV-seropositive. Sequencing input: PBMCs. The sequence in DNA is TGTGCCAGCAGTTTTCCCCCGCAGCCCCAGCATTTT. Protein translation: CASSFPPQPQHF.